This T cell receptor (beta chain) was observed in a study of T cell changes during pregnancy in multiple sclerosis. The CDR3 totals 13 residues. Trimming at V came to 3 bases and at J to 7 bases, leaving 3 bases not matched to a gene. From germline, CDR1 is MDHEN and CDR2 SYDVKM. Method: immunoSEQ multiplex PCR; TCRdb's copy keeps in-frame clones and lacks some. There are about 41,000 clones in the sample; nearly 90% occur only once, and more than 0.55% lies in the top ten. This specimen consisted of CD4+ T cells from peripheral blood mononuclear cells, obtained in the first trimester of pregnancy. The sequence derives from a female donor with multiple sclerosis, enrolled in a pregnancy study. The genes are TRBV28 and TRBJ1-1; 9 nucleotides agree with TRBD1. CDR3 sequence: CASSFGQGLEAFF. The CDR3 DNA reads as TGTGCCAGCAGTTTTGGACAGGGGCTTGAAGCTTTCTTT.